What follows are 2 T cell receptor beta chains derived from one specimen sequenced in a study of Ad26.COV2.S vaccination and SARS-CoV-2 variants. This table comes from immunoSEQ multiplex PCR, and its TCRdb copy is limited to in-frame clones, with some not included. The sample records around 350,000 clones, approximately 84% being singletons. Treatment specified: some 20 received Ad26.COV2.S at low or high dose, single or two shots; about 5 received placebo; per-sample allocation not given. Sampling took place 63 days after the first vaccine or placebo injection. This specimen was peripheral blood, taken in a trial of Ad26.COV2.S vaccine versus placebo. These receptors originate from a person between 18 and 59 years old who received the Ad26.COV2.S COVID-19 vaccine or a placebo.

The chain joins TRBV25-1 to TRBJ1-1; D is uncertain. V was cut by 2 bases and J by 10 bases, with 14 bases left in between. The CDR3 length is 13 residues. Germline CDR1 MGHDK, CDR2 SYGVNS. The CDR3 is CASSERLREGAFF. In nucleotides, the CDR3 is TGTGCCAGCAGTGAACGGTTGCGGGAGGGAGCTTTCTTT.

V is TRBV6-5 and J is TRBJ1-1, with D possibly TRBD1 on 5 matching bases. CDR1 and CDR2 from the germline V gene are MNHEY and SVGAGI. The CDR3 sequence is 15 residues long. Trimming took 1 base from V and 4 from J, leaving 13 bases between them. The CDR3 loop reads CASSYLWQGGTEAFF. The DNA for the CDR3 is TGTGCCAGCAGTTACTTATGGCAGGGAGGCACTGAAGCTTTCTTT.